The entry below describes one T cell receptor (beta chain). What it binds is not known. V shed 0 bases and J shed 5 bases, with 5 bases lying between them. Germline loops: CDR1 ENHRY, CDR2 SYGVKD. This CDR3 has 13 residues. These data originate in a study of cytomegalovirus exposure and HLA in healthy donors. The wider study: HLA-typed donors were the source of approximately 80 million unique TCRs, which an early data release held.

Each donor was healthy, and each was a bone marrow donor. Primers for the PCR totalled 60 Vbeta and 13 Jbeta. Using immunoSEQ multiplex PCR, the repertoire was profiled, and TCRdb retains in-frame clones only, with some absent. The sample contains 150,000 to 200,000 clones, approximately 80% of which appear only once. Study-level results: Later analysis showed most CMV-associated TCR beta chains appearing HLA-restricted.

The sample consisted of PBMCs. The V gene is TRBV10-3, the J gene TRBJ2-1; D is ambiguous. The sequence was collected from a male donor in good health and CMV-seronegative. CDR3: CAISESRNNEQFF. The DNA for the CDR3 is TGTGCCATCAGTGAGTCGCGGAACAATGAGCAGTTCTTC.